These 7 T cell receptor beta chains share one sample of origin, sequenced in a study of radiotherapy plus CTLA-4 blockade in lung cancer. TCRdb's copy holds only in-frame clones and misses some; the assay was immunoSEQ multiplex PCR. The data hold 75,000 to 80,000 clones, with roughly 86% observed a single time. Sequences were derived from peripheral blood, sampled from a patient treated with radiotherapy plus ipilimumab. These receptors were taken from a human donor with non-small cell lung cancer who had stable disease on radiotherapy plus ipilimumab.

The chain couples TRBV4-2 to TRBJ2-1, with a weak D call TRBD2 (7 bases). In germline, CDR1 is LGHNA, CDR2 YNFKEQ. V lost 0 bases and J lost 4, with 13 bases in between. This CDR3 is built from 16 residues. The CDR3 DNA follows: TGTGCCAGCAGCCAAGAGGGGGGGGGCGGATACAATGAGCAGTTCTTC. Translating it yields CASSQEGGGGYNEQFF.

The chain employs TRBV19 and TRBJ2-1; 11 bases map to TRBD2. The V gene end was trimmed by 11 bases and the J gene end by 7 bases; junction bases not matched to a gene: 7. The germline gives CDR1 LNHDA, CDR2 SQIVND (reference sequence). CDR3 length equals 13 residues. The CDR3 DNA follows: TGTGCCTCACGACTAGCGGGAAATAATGAGCAGTTCTTC. Amino acid sequence: CASRLAGNNEQFF.

The chain is built from TRBV19 and TRBJ2-2, with 9 bases identical to TRBD2. V was clipped by 7 bases and J by 6 bases; unmatched bases: 9. CDR1 is LNHDA, CDR2 SQIVND, per germline (reference sequence). The CDR3 has 15 residues. CDR3 protein: CASKTSGLMAGELFF. As DNA, the CDR3 is TGTGCCAGTAAAACTAGCGGGTTAATGGCCGGGGAGCTGTTTTTT.

The CDR3 is CSAREAHEQYF. The CDR3 DNA follows: TGCAGTGCGCGGGAGGCCCACGAGCAGTACTTC. The V call is TRBV20-1, the J call TRBJ2-7; 8 bases align to TRBD2. Germline CDR1 and CDR2: DFQATT and SNEGSKA (reference sequence). The trim removed 6 bases at V and 5 bases at J, leaving 3 bases unmatched. The CDR3 runs to 11 residues.

The chain employs TRBV18 and TRBJ2-7; the match to TRBD1 covers 8 bases. V shed 7 bases and J 4 bases; nucleotides not matched to a gene: 6. Per germline, CDR1 KGHSH and CDR2 LQKENI. The CDR3 runs to 13 residues. DNA of the CDR3: TGTGCCAGCTTCTCAGGGGGCGGTTACGAGCAGTACTTC. Translating it yields CASFSGGGYEQYF.

The CDR3 sequence: CASKTGTQSYEQYF. The CDR3 nucleotides are TGTGCCAGCAAAACCGGGACCCAGTCCTACGAGCAGTACTTC. The V and J genes are TRBV5-6 and TRBJ2-7, with D possibly called TRBD1 or TRBD2 (5 bases each). Between the trimmed V and J ends, which lost 6 bases and 1 base, there was a span of 14 bases. CDR1 is SGHDT and CDR2 is YYEEEE in the germline V gene. This CDR3 is 14 amino acids long.

The chain carries TRBV2 and TRBJ2-1; D possibly corresponds to TRBD2 (6 bases). The CDR3 covers 16 residues. V was cut by 7 bases and J by 4 bases, with 20 bases left in between. Per the germline V gene, CDR1 is SNHLY and CDR2 is FYNNEI. The CDR3 loop reads CASTGGRRGGYNEQFF. In DNA form, the CDR3 reads TGTGCCAGCACCGGTGGAAGACGGGGAGGATACAATGAGCAGTTCTTC.